This TCR beta chain was found in a study of cytomegalovirus exposure and HLA in healthy donors. This CDR3 contains 16 residues. Per germline, CDR1 SGHRS and CDR2 YFSETQ. V lost 2 bases to trimming and J lost 5 bases; unmatched junction nucleotides: 11. Findings and limits, study-wide: Later examination showed HLA-associated TCR beta chains had greater clonal expansion than equally common others. Common viral pathogens seemed, in a later analysis, to connect with several of the most significant clusters. Some TCR beta chains (over 150 of them) were listed as cytomegalovirus-associated. Later analysis demonstrated an association between a missense DCLRE1C variant and TCR beta V- and J-gene trimming.

As regards this clone: As yet, its antigen is unknown.

13 Jbeta primers and 60 Vbeta primers were used for the PCR. The table came from immunoSEQ multiplex PCR; TCRdb's copy has only in-frame clones and leaves some out. The data show about 140,000 clones, approximately 70% seen once. The specimen sequenced was PBMCs. The rearrangement joins TRBV5-1 to TRBJ1-2, with TRBD1 matching 8 bases. The receptor comes from a human donor in good health. CDR3 residues: CASSFGQGARQYGYTF. For the CDR3, the DNA is TGCGCCAGCAGCTTTGGGCAGGGGGCTCGTCAGTATGGCTACACCTTC.